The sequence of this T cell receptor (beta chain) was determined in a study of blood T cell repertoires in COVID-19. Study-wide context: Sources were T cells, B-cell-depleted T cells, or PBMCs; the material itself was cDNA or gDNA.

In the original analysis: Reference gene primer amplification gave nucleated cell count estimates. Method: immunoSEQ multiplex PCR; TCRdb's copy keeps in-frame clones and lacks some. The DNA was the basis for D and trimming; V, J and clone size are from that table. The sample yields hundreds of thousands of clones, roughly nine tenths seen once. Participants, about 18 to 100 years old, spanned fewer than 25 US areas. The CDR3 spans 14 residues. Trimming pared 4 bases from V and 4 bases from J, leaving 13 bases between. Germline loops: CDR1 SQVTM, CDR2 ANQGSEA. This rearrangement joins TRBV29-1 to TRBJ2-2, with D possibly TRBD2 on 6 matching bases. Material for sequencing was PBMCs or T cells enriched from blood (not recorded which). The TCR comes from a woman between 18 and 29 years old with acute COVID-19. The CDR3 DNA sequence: TGCAGCGTTGTCCGGGTGGGAGGCACCGGGGAGCTGTTTTTT. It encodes CSVVRVGGTGELFF.